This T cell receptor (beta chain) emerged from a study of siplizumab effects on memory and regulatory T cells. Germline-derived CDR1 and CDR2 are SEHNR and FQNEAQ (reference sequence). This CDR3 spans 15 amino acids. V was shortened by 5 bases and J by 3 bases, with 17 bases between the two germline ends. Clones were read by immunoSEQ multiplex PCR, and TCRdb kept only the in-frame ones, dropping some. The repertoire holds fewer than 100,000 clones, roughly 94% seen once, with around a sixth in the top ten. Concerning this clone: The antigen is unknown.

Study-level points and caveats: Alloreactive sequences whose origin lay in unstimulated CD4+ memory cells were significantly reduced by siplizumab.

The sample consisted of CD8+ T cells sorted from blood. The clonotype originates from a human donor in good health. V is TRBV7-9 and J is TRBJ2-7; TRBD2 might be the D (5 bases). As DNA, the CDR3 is TGTGCCAGCAGCGTCCCCCCGACTGGGAGCTACGAGCAGTACTTC. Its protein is CASSVPPTGSYEQYF.